This T cell receptor (beta chain) emerged from a study of OX40 agonist ivuxolimab in advanced cancers. CDR1 is LNHDA and CDR2 is SQIVND in the germline V gene (reference sequence). V lost 7 bases, J lost 1 base, and 19 bases lay in between. This CDR3 spans 16 amino acids. TCRdb keeps only in-frame clones here, not all; method: immunoSEQ multiplex PCR. The table includes fewer than 90,000 clones, 80% to 90% detected once. Sample: CD4+ or CD8+ T cells sorted from blood, taken in a trial of the OX40 agonist ivuxolimab. The V call is TRBV19, the J call TRBJ1-1, with D tentatively TRBD1 (6 bases). This TCR was sampled from an adult with an advanced solid tumor such as melanoma, head and neck, liver or kidney cancer. CDR3 protein: CASTVLRGASNTEAFF. CDR3 bases: TGTGCCAGTACCGTTCTTCGGGGGGCGTCGAACACTGAAGCTTTCTTT.